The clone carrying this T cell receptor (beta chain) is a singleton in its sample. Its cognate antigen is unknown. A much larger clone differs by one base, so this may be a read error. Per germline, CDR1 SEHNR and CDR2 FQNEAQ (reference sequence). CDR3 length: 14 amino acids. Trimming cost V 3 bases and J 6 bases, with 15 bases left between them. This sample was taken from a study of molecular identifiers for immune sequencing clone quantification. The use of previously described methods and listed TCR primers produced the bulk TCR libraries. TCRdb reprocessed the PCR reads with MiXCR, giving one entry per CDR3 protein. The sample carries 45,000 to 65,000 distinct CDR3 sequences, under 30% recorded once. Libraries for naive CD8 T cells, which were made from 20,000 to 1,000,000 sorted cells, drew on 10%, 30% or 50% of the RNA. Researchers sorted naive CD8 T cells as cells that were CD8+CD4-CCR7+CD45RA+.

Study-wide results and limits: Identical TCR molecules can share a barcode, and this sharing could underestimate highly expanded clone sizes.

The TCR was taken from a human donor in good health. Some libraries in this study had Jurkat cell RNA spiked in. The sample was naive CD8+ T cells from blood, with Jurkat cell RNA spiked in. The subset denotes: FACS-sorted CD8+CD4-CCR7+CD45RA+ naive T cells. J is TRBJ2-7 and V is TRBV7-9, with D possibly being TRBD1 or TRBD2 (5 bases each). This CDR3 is CASSLAAGTCEQYF. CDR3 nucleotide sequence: TGTGCCAGCAGCTTGGCGGCAGGGACCTGCGAGCAGTACTTC.